This T cell receptor (beta chain) came from a study of regulatory T cells in long-lasting Graves disease. On the study more broadly: Recently diagnosed Graves' patients had received antithyroid drugs for under 3 months.

Overall study results and limits: Fewer public clonotypes were shared by new patients (approximately 970) than by persistent patients (2,741). Persistent disease was associated with favored TRBV28 usage and with favored use of TRBJ1-2 and TRBJ2-5.

Arm-PCR with iRepertoire HTBI primers amplified the CDR3 regions for these TCR beta libraries. TCRdb used MiXCR to reprocess the multiplex PCR reads, holding one entry per CDR3 protein. Counted here are about 320,000 distinct CDR3 sequences, over 15% occurring once; the ten biggest clones make up 38%. CDR1 and CDR2 (germline): SNHLY, FYNNEI. The V end lost 2 bases, the J end lost 8 bases, and 19 bases lay between the germline ends. This CDR3 spans 16 amino acids. Time point specified: newly diagnosed GD, antithyroid drugs for less than 3 months. PBMC RNA served as the TCR library source. Staff took approximately 8.7 milliliters of peripheral blood and put it into EDTA tubes. The sample holds many counts of this clonotype. Its antigen remains unknown.

The TCR originated in a female donor with Graves disease. The source was peripheral blood mononuclear cells (PBMCs), collected at new diagnosis, from a patient treated with antithyroid drugs. J is TRBJ2-1 and V is TRBV2; TRBD2 is a possible D gene (6 bases). The CDR3 DNA is TGTGCCAGCAGTGAAAGGAATCCCCTCACGGGGGATGAGCAGTTCTTC. This gives the protein CASSERNPLTGDEQFF.